This TCR beta chain appears in the sequencing data of a study of T-cell memory formation after mild COVID-19. TCRdb passed the 5' RACE reads through MiXCR, listing each CDR3 protein once. The sample has about 190,000 distinct CDR3 sequences; around 18% are singletons. V gave up 3 bases and J gave up 3 bases, with 14 bases separating them. The CDR3 sequence is 15 residues long. General study findings and limits: Second-wave clones that peaked on day 37 lacked confirmed SARS-CoV-2 specificity. The CD4+ clones that contracted clustered mainly within CM and EM, and the CD8+ clones concentrated in EMRA.

As to this clonotype: Its antigen remains unidentified.

The receptor was derived from an adult woman who had mild COVID-19 (a few samples of this study predate the infection). Cell type and time point are not known. Material for sequencing was PBMCs or a T cell subset sorted from them (not recorded which). The rearrangement uses TRBV12-3 or TRBV12-4 and TRBJ1-2; unclear D gene. DNA of the CDR3: TGTGCCAGCAGTTTGGACCCGATCCTTTACTATGGCTACACCTTC. Protein sequence: CASSLDPILYYGYTF.